What follows are 14 T cell receptor beta chains derived from one specimen sequenced in a study of cytomegalovirus exposure and HLA in healthy donors. With 60 Vbeta and 13 Jbeta primers, the PCR was carried out. The table came from immunoSEQ multiplex PCR; TCRdb's copy has only in-frame clones and leaves some out. The repertoire consists of 100,000 or so clones, with over 70% occurring once and the leading ten covering 1% to 1.5%. Source material: PBMCs. The source is a man aged 35 to 55 in good health and CMV-seronegative.

CDR3 DNA sequence: TGCGCCAGCAGCCGGGGACAGTTGAACACTGAAGCTTTCTTT. It is translated as CASSRGQLNTEAFF. V usage is TRBV4-3 and J usage is TRBJ1-1, with 7 bases lining up with TRBD1. Trimming at V came to 4 bases and at J to 0 bases, leaving 2 bases not matched to a gene. This CDR3 contains 14 residues. CDR1 LGHNA and CDR2 YSLEER come from the germline V gene.

J is TRBJ1-1 and V is TRBV6-1; D perhaps matches TRBD1 (5 bases). The CDR3 runs to 16 residues. V was clipped by 0 bases and J by 3 bases, with 14 bases between them. Germline CDR1 MNHNS, CDR2 SASEGT. The CDR3 region is CASSEAGWQGHTEAFF. CDR3 nucleotide sequence: TGTGCCAGCAGTGAAGCGGGTTGGCAGGGTCACACTGAAGCTTTCTTT.

This chain links TRBV28 with TRBJ1-2; tentative D call: TRBD1 (6 bases). V lost 6 bases, J lost 5 bases, and 10 bases lay in between. Germline-derived CDR1 and CDR2 are MDHEN and SYDVKM. The CDR3 sequence is 12 residues long. The CDR3 DNA reads TGTGCCAGCAGCCAACAGGGATATGGCTACACCTTC. It yields the protein CASSQQGYGYTF.

V is TRBV18 and J is TRBJ1-2; no definite D call. V dropped 8 bases and J dropped 2 bases, with 15 bases sitting between them. This CDR3 comprises 14 residues. The germline gives CDR1 KGHSH, CDR2 LQKENI. The CDR3 loop is CASQPTENNYGYTF. The CDR3 DNA follows: TGTGCCAGCCAACCAACCGAGAACAACTATGGCTACACCTTC.

This rearrangement joins TRBV5-1 to TRBJ2-7, with D possibly TRBD1 on 6 matching bases. Trimming took off 3 bases at V and 6 bases at J, with 10 bases between the two ends. Germline CDR1 reads SGHRS; CDR2 reads YFSETQ. The CDR3 is made up of 12 amino acids. The CDR3 nucleotides are TGCGCCAGCAGCTACATGGACAGCGAGCAGTACTTC. It is translated as CASSYMDSEQYF.

The chain links TRBV7-9 to TRBJ2-7; D ambiguous. V was shortened by 2 bases and J by 7 bases, with 9 bases between the two germline ends. Germline CDR1 reads SEHNR; CDR2 reads FQNEAQ (reference sequence). The CDR3 length is 12 residues. CDR3 bases: TGTGCCAGCAGCTTATTATTCAGTGAGCAGTACTTC. Amino acid sequence: CASSLLFSEQYF.

This chain joins TRBV5-6 and TRBJ1-1; D is perhaps TRBD1 (5 bases). V was pared by 0 bases and J by 4 bases, with 16 bases between. The germline V gene has CDR1 SGHDT and CDR2 YYEEEE. This CDR3 is 16 amino acids long. The CDR3 DNA sequence: TGTGCCAGCAGCTTGGGTTCGGGGGGGGAGGTCACTGAAGCTTTCTTT. Amino acids: CASSLGSGGEVTEAFF.

This clone has only a few counts. The chain employs TRBV7-3 and TRBJ1-1; TRBD1 aligns across 8 bases. The CDR3 runs 14 residues. CDR1 and CDR2 (germline): SGHTA, FQGTGA. With V trimmed by 4 bases and J by 6 bases, 7 bases remained unmatched. The CDR3 DNA is TGTGCCAGCAGCTCAACAGGGGGTGGGGCTGAAGCTTTCTTT. This gives the protein CASSSTGGGAEAFF.

The genes are TRBV9 and TRBJ2-1; the match to TRBD2 covers 8 bases. The CDR3 has 14 amino acids. CDR1 and CDR2 (germline): SGDLS, YYNGEE. Trimming at V came to 2 bases and at J to 7 bases, leaving 5 bases not matched to a gene. CDR3 bases: TGTGCCAGCAGCGTTGAGCGGGGGCATAATGAGCAGTTCTTC. Translated: CASSVERGHNEQFF. The full variable domain, with the rest looked up from reference TRBV9 and TRBJ2-1, is DSGVTQTPKHLITATGQRVTLRCSPRSGDLSVYWYQQSLDQGLQFLIQYYNGEERAKGNILERFSAQQFPDLHSELNLSSLELGDSALYFCASSVERGHNEQFFGPGTRLTVL.

The genes are TRBV7-6 and TRBJ2-7; 8 bases agree with TRBD2. CDR1 is SGHVS, CDR2 FNYEAQ, per germline. V lost 3 bases, J lost 5 bases, and 6 bases stayed unmatched. The CDR3 sequence is 14 residues long. The CDR3 DNA reads as TGTGCCAGCAGCTTTGCGGGGGGCCGGAACGAGCAGTACTTC. This codes for CASSFAGGRNEQYF.

The V call is TRBV19, the J call TRBJ1-1; D not certain. Trimming removed 2 bases from V and 9 bases from J, with 10 bases in between. CDR3 length: 12 residues. Germline V gene sequence: CDR1 LNHDA, CDR2 SQIVND (reference sequence). As DNA, the CDR3 is TGTGCCAGTAGTATAATGGGAGACCAAGCTTTCTTT. Translated: CASSIMGDQAFF.

The chain couples TRBV30 to TRBJ1-4, with D uncertain. Trimming removed 2 bases at V and 3 bases at J, with 7 bases between. CDR1 is GTSNPN and CDR2 is SVGIG in the germline V gene (reference sequence). CDR3 length equals 13 residues. CDR3 sequence: CAWSPSSNEKLFF. CDR3 DNA sequence: TGTGCCTGGAGTCCCTCCTCTAATGAAAAACTGTTTTTT. The full variable domain, completed using reference TRBV30 and TRBJ1-4, is SQTIHQWPATLVQPVGSPLSLECTVEGTSNPNLYWYRQAAGRGLQLLFYSVGIGQISSEVPQNLSASRPQDRQFILSSKKLLLSDSGFYLCAWSPSSNEKLFFGSGTQLSVL.

The rearrangement uses TRBV27 and TRBJ2-3, with 7 bases identical to TRBD2. J lost 4 bases, V lost 8 bases, and 6 bases had no gene match. This CDR3 has 13 amino acids. Germline CDR1 reads MNHEY; CDR2 reads SMNVEV (reference sequence). The CDR3: CASGAGYSDTQYF. The CDR3 region has the DNA TGTGCCAGCGGAGCGGGATATTCAGATACGCAGTATTTT.

This chain links TRBV27 with TRBJ1-5; D unclear. Germline lookup yields CDR1 MNHEY and CDR2 SMNVEV (reference sequence). This CDR3 contains 16 residues. V lost 1 base and J 0 bases, leaving 10 bases between the germline ends. For the CDR3, the DNA is TGTGCCAGCAGTTTATTCTCAGTTAATAGCAATCAGCCCCAGCATTTT. Protein: CASSLFSVNSNQPQHF.